This passage covers 25 T cell receptor beta chains from one sample sequenced in a study of Ad26.COV2.S vaccination and SARS-CoV-2 variants. Here immunoSEQ multiplex PCR was the method, and the copy in TCRdb shows in-frame clones only, minus some. Here the sample spans some 640,000 clones, more than 70% being singletons. Treatment noted: around 19 received Ad26.COV2.S at low or high dose, single or two shots; roughly five received placebo; per-sample allocation not given. Sampling happened 63 days after the first vaccine or placebo injection. This sample comprised peripheral blood, obtained in a trial of Ad26.COV2.S vaccine versus placebo. The origin of the receptors is a person aged 18-60 years who received the Ad26.COV2.S COVID-19 vaccine or a placebo.

The chain employs TRBV3-1 (or the pseudogene TRBV3-2) and TRBJ1-4, with D hard to call. The CDR3 length is 15 residues. Trimming stripped 1 base from V and 8 bases from J, with 14 bases between. The germline V gene encodes CDR1 LGHDT and CDR2 YNNKEL (reference sequence). The CDR3 region is CASSQGTVVGEKLFF. The CDR3, as DNA: TGTGCCAGCAGCCAAGGGACCGTCGTAGGGGAAAAACTGTTTTTT.

This chain uses TRBV6-5 with TRBJ2-4; D uncertain. V lost 3 bases and J lost 1, with 10 bases in between. In germline, CDR1 is MNHEY, CDR2 SVGAGI. CDR3 size: 15 residues. CDR3 protein: CASSYTGTAKNIQYF. Here the CDR3 DNA reads TGTGCCAGCAGTTATACCGGAACGGCCAAAAACATTCAGTACTTC.

This chain uses TRBV19 with TRBJ2-7; D remains ambiguous. Per the germline V gene, CDR1 is LNHDA and CDR2 is SQIVND (reference sequence). Trimming removed 4 bases from V and 6 bases from J, with 7 bases in between. This CDR3 spans 11 amino acids. CDR3 protein: CASSKGTEQYF. The CDR3 DNA is TGTGCCAGTAGTAAGGGAACCGAGCAGTACTTC.

This chain links TRBV7-9 with TRBJ1-6; no clear D gene. This CDR3 has 13 residues. V was shortened by 1 base and J by 7 bases, with 5 bases between the two germline ends. Germline V gives CDR1 SEHNR, CDR2 FQNEAQ (reference sequence). CDR3 sequence (DNA): TGTGCCAGCAGCTTAGAGTTAAATTCACCCCTCCACTTT. Translating it yields CASSLELNSPLHF.

The rearrangement joins TRBV2 to TRBJ2-2; D perhaps matches TRBD2 (6 bases). The ends were cut back, 6 bases at V and 3 bases at J, with 14 bases in the middle. This CDR3 comprises 15 residues. Germline-derived CDR1 and CDR2 are SNHLY and FYNNEI. The CDR3 DNA reads as TGTGCCAGCAGGGCACTTAGCGGAGACACCGGGGAGCTGTTTTTT. As protein: CASRALSGDTGELFF.

This chain links TRBV19 with TRBJ2-1; D might be TRBD1 or TRBD2, each matching 5 bases. Germline CDR1 and CDR2: LNHDA and SQIVND (reference sequence). CDR3 length: 15 residues. Trimming removed 2 bases from V and 0 bases from J, with 8 bases in between. The CDR3 sequence is CASSILGDSYNEQFF. DNA of the CDR3: TGTGCCAGTAGTATACTGGGGGACTCCTACAATGAGCAGTTCTTC.

This sequence joins TRBV5-1 and TRBJ2-5, with a tentative D call TRBD2 (6 bases). CDR1 is SGHRS and CDR2 is YFSETQ in the germline V gene. V lost 3 bases, J lost 4 bases, and 22 bases lay in between. The CDR3 runs to 17 residues. The DNA of the CDR3 is TGCGCCAGCAGCTGGTTTGGGGACTCCCCCATGGGAGAGACCCAGTACTTC. This sequence encodes CASSWFGDSPMGETQYF.

On this clone: At one of its ends the junction is not consistent with the germline gene, which may arise from a read error. The rearrangement links TRBV18 to TRBJ1-2; D perhaps matches TRBD1 (5 bases). The CDR3 extends over 15 amino acids. Germline assignment: CDR1 KGHSH and CDR2 LQKENI. The CDR3 spells CASSPQESPNYGYTF. The CDR3 DNA is TGTGCCAGCTCTCCACAGGAGAGCCCTAACTATGGCTACACCTTC.

The chain couples TRBV27 to TRBJ2-7, with 11 nucleotides matching TRBD1. The CDR3 totals 14 residues. Germline CDR1 and CDR2: MNHEY and SMNVEV (reference sequence). J gave up 3 bases and V 7 bases, and 5 bases lay outside the gene matches. The CDR3 DNA sequence: TGTGCCAGCAATTCGGGACAGGGGGGCTACGAGCAGTACTTC. Protein sequence: CASNSGQGGYEQYF.

The chain is built from TRBV30 and TRBJ2-3, with D hard to call. The V and J ends lost 3 bases and 5 bases respectively, with 9 bases between them. The germline gives CDR1 GTSNPN, CDR2 SVGIG (reference sequence). This CDR3 has 12 amino acids. The CDR3 DNA sequence: TGTGCCTGGAGAGGGCGTAAAGATACGCAGTATTTT. Amino acid sequence: CAWRGRKDTQYF.

Written as DNA, the CDR3 is TGTGCCACCAGTGATTTGTCGGGACTACCTTGGAATGAGCAGTTCTTC. This sequence encodes CATSDLSGLPWNEQFF. The rearrangement uses TRBV24-1 and TRBJ2-1; 7 bases are a match to TRBD2. The CDR3 has 16 residues. Germline lookup yields CDR1 KGHDR and CDR2 SFDVKD. V trimming: 0 bases; J trimming: 7 bases; junction bases outside the gene matches: 8.

This chain links TRBV6-5 with TRBJ1-1; TRBD1 agrees at 8 bases. The V gene end was trimmed by 3 bases and the J gene end by 3 bases; junction bases not matched to a gene: 6. CDR1 is MNHEY, CDR2 SVGAGI, per germline. The CDR3 covers 15 residues. The CDR3 DNA follows: TGTGCCAGCAGTTATTCCGGGACAGGTTACACTGAAGCTTTCTTT. Protein: CASSYSGTGYTEAFF.

The chain links TRBV3-1 (or the pseudogene TRBV3-2) to TRBJ1-1, with D possibly TRBD1 on 5 matching bases. V gave up 4 bases and J gave up 1 base, with 10 bases separating them. The CDR3 has 14 residues. Germline values: CDR1 LGHDT, CDR2 YNNKEL (reference sequence). CDR3 sequence: CASSPTGANTEAFF. Here the CDR3 DNA reads TGTGCCAGCAGCCCGACCGGGGCGAACACTGAAGCTTTCTTT.

The DNA of the CDR3 is TGTGCCAGCAGCTTCTACGGAGGGACAGGGGGCCGAGCGTCGAATAATTCACCCCTCCACTTT. Protein: CASSFYGGTGGRASNNSPLHF. This chain links TRBV7-8 with TRBJ1-6; 12 nucleotides match TRBD1. The CDR3 sequence is 21 residues long. After removal of 3 bases from V and 5 bases from J, the junction contained 17 bases not matched to a gene. CDR1 SGHVS and CDR2 FQNEAQ come from the germline V gene.

The chain has TRBV9 and TRBJ2-2; 8 nucleotides agree with TRBD2. The CDR3 is made up of 17 amino acids. The ends lost 2 bases at V and 5 bases at J; junction bases unmatched: 11. Germline CDR1 and CDR2: SGDLS and YYNGEE. The CDR3 sequence is CASSVDSGAMVTGELFF. In DNA, the CDR3 is TGTGCCAGCAGCGTCGATAGCGGGGCCATGGTTACCGGGGAGCTGTTTTTT.

The chain joins TRBV3-1 (or the pseudogene TRBV3-2) to TRBJ1-4; no reliable D call. V was cut by 6 bases and J by 7 bases, with 6 bases left in between. CDR1 is LGHDT, CDR2 YNNKEL, per germline (reference sequence). There are 11 residues in the CDR3. This CDR3 is CASRKGEKLFF. For the CDR3, the DNA is TGTGCCAGCAGAAAGGGTGAAAAACTGTTTTTT.

The chain recombines TRBV7-2 with TRBJ2-7, with 11 positions matching TRBD2. The V and J ends lost 5 bases and 0 bases, in that order; junction bases with no gene match: 12. Germline V lookup: CDR1 SGHTA, CDR2 FQGNSA. The CDR3 is 18 residues long. The chain's CDR3 is CASSIRSGLAVPSYEQYF. The CDR3 region has the DNA TGTGCCAGCAGCATCAGATCGGGACTAGCGGTTCCCTCCTACGAGCAGTACTTC.

The chain joins TRBV7-2 to TRBJ1-1; 9 nucleotides align to TRBD1. The germline V gene encodes CDR1 SGHTA and CDR2 FQGNSA. V was pared by 3 bases and J by 6 bases, with 11 bases of the junction left unmatched. This CDR3 contains 16 residues. CDR3 nucleotides: TGTGCCAGCAGCTTTCGGACAGGGGAGGTTGGCGCTGAAGCTTTCTTT. Residues: CASSFRTGEVGAEAFF.

This clone has just one count. V is TRBV19 and J is TRBJ1-4, with 10 nucleotides matching TRBD1. The junction had 8 bases not matched to a gene; V was cut back by 5 bases and J by 8 bases. The CDR3 consists of 15 residues. Looked up from germline, CDR1 is LNHDA and CDR2 is SQIVND (reference sequence). CDR3 residues: CASSFAGQGREKLFF. CDR3 bases: TGTGCCAGTAGTTTCGCGGGACAGGGGAGGGAAAAACTGTTTTTT.

The genes are TRBV28 and TRBJ1-3; D is uncertain. Germline CDR1 and CDR2: MDHEN and SYDVKM. The CDR3 has 12 residues. V dropped 1 base and J dropped 3 bases, with 1 base sitting between them. The CDR3 DNA reads as TGTGCCAGCAGTTTATTTGGAAACACCATATATTTT. Translated: CASSLFGNTIYF.

The V gene is TRBV6-5, the J gene TRBJ2-7, with D possibly called TRBD1 or TRBD2 (5 bases each). V was shortened by 0 bases and J by 2 bases, with 11 bases between the two germline ends. Per the germline V gene, CDR1 is MNHEY and CDR2 is SVGAGI. This CDR3 is 15 amino acids long. CDR3 sequence (DNA): TGTGCCAGCAGTTACTCAGAGGTGGGGGCCTACGAGCAGTACTTC. Translated: CASSYSEVGAYEQYF.

The gene calls are TRBV2 and TRBJ2-1; D is undetermined. CDR3 length: 11 amino acids. Germline V lookup: CDR1 SNHLY, CDR2 FYNNEI. Trimming stripped 6 bases from V and 13 bases from J, with 13 bases between. CDR3 protein: CASRPDRSQFF. The CDR3 nucleotides read TGTGCCAGCAGACCGGACCGCAGTCAGTTCTTC.

The V call is TRBV11-2, the J call TRBJ1-1, with D tentatively TRBD1 (6 bases). Germline assignment: CDR1 SGHAT and CDR2 FQNNGV. The CDR3 consists of 15 residues. V was shortened by 4 bases and J by 0 bases, with 12 bases between the two germline ends. This CDR3 is CASSWGGDLNTEAFF. In DNA form, the CDR3 reads TGTGCCAGCAGCTGGGGGGGCGACCTGAACACTGAAGCTTTCTTT.

This chain connects TRBV6-2 or TRBV6-3 to TRBJ1-1, with a possible D match to TRBD1 (5 bases). V gave up 3 bases and J gave up 7 bases, with 12 bases separating them. The CDR3 consists of 13 residues. The germline V gene has CDR1 MNHEY and CDR2 SVGEGT. CDR3: CASSYVGVLEAFF. The CDR3 bases are TGTGCCAGCAGTTATGTAGGGGTGCTTGAAGCTTTCTTT.

The rearrangement joins TRBV19 to TRBJ1-3; no firm D call. The germline V gene encodes CDR1 LNHDA and CDR2 SQIVND (reference sequence). Between the trimmed V and J ends, which lost 5 bases and 0 bases, there was a span of 5 bases. The CDR3 covers 13 residues. The DNA for the CDR3 is TGTGCCAGTAGTTCGTACTCTGGAAACACCATATATTTT. Its protein product is CASSSYSGNTIYF.